These 28 T cell receptor beta chains originate from one sample sequenced in a study of Ad26.COV2.S vaccination and SARS-CoV-2 variants. Treatment in this sample: 15 to 20 received Ad26.COV2.S at low or high dose, single or two shots; about 5 received placebo; per-sample allocation not given. After the first vaccine or placebo injection, samples were drawn on day 63. Only in-frame clones appear in the TCRdb table, and some are missing; sequencing was by immunoSEQ multiplex PCR. The sample includes some 520,000 clones, around nine tenths of them seen just once. This specimen consisted of peripheral blood, obtained in a trial of Ad26.COV2.S vaccine versus placebo. Receptor source: a person between 18 and 59 years old who received the Ad26.COV2.S COVID-19 vaccine or a placebo.

The gene calls are TRBV28 and TRBJ1-1, with D perhaps matching TRBD1 (5 bases). Germline loops: CDR1 MDHEN, CDR2 SYDVKM. This CDR3 has 15 amino acids. V shed 2 bases and J shed 4 bases, with 14 bases lying between them. The CDR3 coding sequence is TGTGCCAGCAGTTTACCCACCGGCCAGGGCACTGAAGCTTTCTTT. Encoded protein: CASSLPTGQGTEAFF.

The chain links TRBV7-9 to TRBJ2-1; D is unclear. Per the germline V gene, CDR1 is SEHNR and CDR2 is FQNEAQ (reference sequence). The CDR3 spans 14 residues. The V gene lost 1 base and the J gene lost 0 bases, with 4 bases spanning the gap. Here the CDR3 DNA reads TGTGCCAGCAGCTTAGACAGCTCCTACAATGAGCAGTTCTTC. Translated: CASSLDSSYNEQFF.

The chain combines TRBV28 with TRBJ2-7; the match to TRBD1 covers 11 bases. Germline loops: CDR1 MDHEN, CDR2 SYDVKM. The CDR3 length is 13 residues. V lost 9 bases to trimming and J lost 3 bases; unmatched junction nucleotides: 4. The CDR3 is CASGQGAFYEQYF. CDR3 nucleotides: TGTGCCAGTGGACAGGGGGCATTCTACGAGCAGTACTTC. Supplemented by reference TRBV28 and TRBJ2-7, the full variable domain reads DVKVTQSSRYLVKRTGEKVFLECVQDMDHENMFWYRQDPGLGLRLIYFSYDVKMKEKGDIPEGYSVSREKKERFSLILESASTNQTSMYLCASGQGAFYEQYFGPGTRLTVT.

The chain employs TRBV7-2 and TRBJ2-3; a weak D match, TRBD1 (6 bases). The germline gives CDR1 SGHTA, CDR2 FQGNSA. The CDR3 totals 17 residues. V dropped 2 bases and J dropped 1 base, with 16 bases sitting between them. As DNA, the CDR3 is TGTGCCAGCAGCTTATGGATAATCAGGGGAGGCACAGATACGCAGTATTTT. Protein product: CASSLWIIRGGTDTQYF.

This sequence joins TRBV29-1 and TRBJ2-1, with 13 bases aligning to TRBD2. V lost 2 bases to trimming and J lost 3 bases; unmatched junction nucleotides: 4. CDR3 length: 16 amino acids. Per germline, CDR1 SQVTM and CDR2 ANQGSEA. The CDR3 DNA follows: TGCAGCGTTGAACGAGGGACTAGCGGGGTCTACAATGAGCAGTTCTTC. The encoded protein is CSVERGTSGVYNEQFF.

The chain has TRBV9 and TRBJ1-3; tentatively, D is TRBD1 (5 bases). This CDR3 region has 14 residues. The ends were cut back, 7 bases at V and 8 bases at J, with 19 bases in the middle. Germline CDR1 is SGDLS and CDR2 is YYNGEE. Here the CDR3 reads CASGPRGGTDTIYF. CDR3 in DNA: TGTGCCAGCGGCCCCCGGGGGGGTACAGACACCATATATTTT.

As for this clone: Other DNA sequences in the same sample also yield this CDR3. The chain joins TRBV9 to TRBJ2-1, with TRBD2 identical over 8 bases. Trimming took 4 bases from V and 0 from J; bases not matched to a gene: 3. CDR3 length equals 15 residues. Germline V gives CDR1 SGDLS, CDR2 YYNGEE. In DNA, the CDR3 is TGTGCCAGCAGCCCCAGCGGGAGCTCCTACAATGAGCAGTTCTTC. Amino acids: CASSPSGSSYNEQFF.

J is TRBJ2-3 and V is TRBV7-3; 9 bases line up with TRBD2. The junction had 9 bases not matched to a gene; V was cut back by 4 bases and J by 13 bases. The CDR3 has 13 residues. Germline CDR1 SGHTA, CDR2 FQGTGA. CDR3 sequence reads: CASSSGGRANKYF. CDR3 coding DNA: TGTGCCAGCAGCTCCGGCGGGAGGGCCAATAAGTATTTT.

This chain uses TRBV18 with TRBJ1-5, with D unclear. Germline V gene lookup returns CDR1 KGHSH and CDR2 LQKENI. V was shortened by 2 bases and J by 0 bases, with 8 bases between the two germline ends. The CDR3 spans 15 residues. This chain's CDR3 is CASSPGTDSNQPQHF. Here the CDR3 DNA reads TGTGCCAGCTCACCAGGCACGGATAGCAATCAGCCCCAGCATTTT.

This chain connects TRBV9 to TRBJ2-3; TRBD2 matches 15 bases. The CDR3 consists of 18 residues. Trimming took 5 bases from V and 2 from J; bases not matched to a gene: 9. Germline V lookup: CDR1 SGDLS, CDR2 YYNGEE. The chain's CDR3 is CASREPGLAGGYTDTQYF. The CDR3 DNA reads as TGTGCCAGCAGAGAACCGGGACTAGCGGGAGGTTACACAGATACGCAGTATTTT.

The V and J genes are TRBV29-1 and TRBJ1-2, with D tentatively TRBD1 (5 bases). The CDR3 consists of 11 residues. Per the germline V gene, CDR1 is SQVTM and CDR2 is ANQGSEA. Trimming pared 7 bases from V and 5 bases from J, leaving 11 bases between. The CDR3: CSALGTYGYTF. The CDR3 DNA is TGCAGCGCCCTCGGGACTTATGGCTACACCTTC.

This sequence joins TRBV9 and TRBJ2-7; D ambiguous. The V gene lost 3 bases and the J gene lost 0 bases, with 10 bases spanning the gap. This CDR3 region has 14 residues. CDR1 is SGDLS, CDR2 YYNGEE, per germline. CDR3 residues: CASSAHASSYEQYF. Written as DNA, the CDR3 is TGTGCCAGCAGCGCCCACGCGAGCTCCTACGAGCAGTACTTC.

The chain couples TRBV6-5 to TRBJ2-2, with 10 bases aligning to TRBD1. Germline CDR1 MNHEY, CDR2 SVGAGI. The trim removed 6 bases at V and 4 bases at J, leaving 5 bases unmatched. The CDR3 has 15 amino acids. The CDR3 coding sequence is TGTGCCAGCAGCACCGACAGGGGGCGCACCGGGGAGCTGTTTTTT. Encoded protein: CASSTDRGRTGELFF.

The V and J genes are TRBV5-1 and TRBJ2-5, with a weak D call TRBD2 (6 bases). In germline, CDR1 is SGHRS, CDR2 YFSETQ. This CDR3 has 15 residues. Trimming stripped 3 bases from V and 3 bases from J, with 15 bases between. For the CDR3, the DNA is TGCGCCAGCAGCTCCATACCAGGCGGGGAAGAGACCCAGTACTTC. Its protein is CASSSIPGGEETQYF.

The chain carries TRBV30 and TRBJ1-2, with no clear D. Germline lookup yields CDR1 GTSNPN and CDR2 SVGIG (reference sequence). CDR3 size: 12 residues. V gave up 3 bases and J gave up 4 bases, with 9 bases separating them. The CDR3 bases are TGTGCCTGGAGCCCAACCATCTATGGCTACACCTTC. This translates into CAWSPTIYGYTF.

The V gene is TRBV28, the J gene TRBJ2-1; possibly TRBD2 for D (5 bases). Germline loops: CDR1 MDHEN, CDR2 SYDVKM. The CDR3 spans 14 residues. Trimming stripped 7 bases from V and 6 bases from J, with 16 bases between. In DNA, the CDR3 is TGTGCCAGCACGGGCGGGTATGAGATCAATGAGCAGTTCTTC. As protein: CASTGGYEINEQFF.

The chain combines TRBV4-3 with TRBJ1-3, with TRBD1 matching over 7 bases. The CDR3 loop spans 18 amino acids. The germline V gene has CDR1 LGHNA and CDR2 YSLEER. J gave up 0 bases and V 0 bases, and 8 bases lay outside the gene matches. Here the CDR3 DNA reads TGCGCCAGCAGCCAAGATAGGGGCAGGGGGAGCTCTGGAAACACCATATATTTT. Its translation: CASSQDRGRGSSGNTIYF.

The rearrangement joins TRBV5-6 to TRBJ2-5, with TRBD1 matching 7 bases. With V trimmed by 2 bases and J by 6 bases, 4 bases remained unmatched. The CDR3 is made up of 13 amino acids. The germline gives CDR1 SGHDT, CDR2 YYEEEE. Here the CDR3 DNA reads TGTGCCAGCAGCTTCGGACAGGTTAAGACCCAGTACTTC. Translating it yields CASSFGQVKTQYF.

V usage is TRBV5-4 and J usage is TRBJ1-2; 7 bases are shared with TRBD1. CDR1 is SGHNT and CDR2 is YYREEE in the germline V gene (reference sequence). V lost 4 bases and J lost 4; bases outside the gene matches: 7. The CDR3 sequence is 14 residues long. The CDR3: CASSEGDRGYGYTF. The CDR3 nucleotides are TGTGCCAGCAGCGAAGGGGACAGAGGCTATGGCTACACCTTC.

This chain's CDR3 is CASSSLWGGSDEQYF. The CDR3 nucleotides read TGCGCCAGCAGCTCGCTATGGGGTGGTAGCGACGAGCAGTACTTC. This rearrangement joins TRBV5-1 to TRBJ2-7, with D tentatively TRBD2 (5 bases). The germline gives CDR1 SGHRS, CDR2 YFSETQ. The CDR3 spans 15 residues. Trimming pared 3 bases from V and 5 bases from J, leaving 18 bases between.

CDR3 nucleotide sequence: TGTGCCAGCAGCTCATACCCTAACAGGACTAGCGGGAGGTCCTACGAGCAGTACTTC. This sequence encodes CASSSYPNRTSGRSYEQYF. V is TRBV7-9 and J is TRBJ2-7; the match to TRBD2 covers 14 bases. This CDR3 comprises 19 residues. From germline, CDR1 is SEHNR and CDR2 FQNEAQ (reference sequence). V shed 4 bases, J shed 1 base, and the junction held 12 bases outside the gene matches. Complete variable domain (other parts from reference TRBV7-9 and TRBJ2-7): DTGVSQNPRHKITKRGQNVTFRCDPISEHNRLYWYRQTLGQGPEFLTYFQNEAQLEKSRLLSDRFSAERPKGSFSTLEIQRTEQGDSAMYLCASSSYPNRTSGRSYEQYFGPGTRLTVT.

V gene TRBV19 combines with J gene TRBJ2-7; a weak D match, TRBD1 (6 bases). This CDR3 has 15 amino acids. V shed 3 bases and J shed 2 bases, with 14 bases lying between them. Germline CDR1 is LNHDA and CDR2 is SQIVND (reference sequence). This CDR3 reads CASSMGRDKTYEQYF. CDR3 coding DNA: TGTGCCAGTAGTATGGGTCGGGACAAAACCTACGAGCAGTACTTC.

This chain connects TRBV30 to TRBJ2-3; tentatively, D is TRBD2 (5 bases). Germline loops: CDR1 GTSNPN, CDR2 SVGIG (reference sequence). V was trimmed by 2 bases and J by 4 bases, leaving 10 bases between them. The CDR3 loop spans 13 amino acids. This CDR3 is CAWSLGRADTQYF. The CDR3 nucleotides are TGTGCCTGGAGTTTAGGGCGGGCAGATACGCAGTATTTT.

V gene TRBV25-1 combines with J gene TRBJ2-3; 7 nucleotides align to TRBD1. The CDR3 sequence is 14 residues long. Germline trimming cut 4 bases from V and 1 base from J; bases unmatched to any gene: 2. From germline, CDR1 is MGHDK and CDR2 SYGVNS. The DNA of the CDR3 is TGTGCCAGCAGTGTCCAGGGGGGCACAGATACGCAGTATTTT. This gives the protein CASSVQGGTDTQYF. Based on the CDR3 plus reference TRBV25-1 and TRBJ2-3, the full variable domain is EADIYQTPRYLVIGTGKKITLECSQTMGHDKMYWYQQDPGMELHLIHYSYGVNSTEKGDLSSESTVSRIRTEHFPLTLESARPSHTSQYLCASSVQGGTDTQYFGPGTRLTVL.

The table lists this clone with a few counts. The chain couples TRBV9 to TRBJ1-6; 8 bases are shared with TRBD1. Germline CDR1 reads SGDLS; CDR2 reads YYNGEE. Germline trimming cut 2 bases from V and 6 bases from J; bases unmatched to any gene: 4. CDR3 size: 15 residues. CDR3 nucleotide sequence: TGTGCCAGCAGCGTGACAGGGGTGGGTAATTCACCCCTCCACTTT. It encodes CASSVTGVGNSPLHF.

The J gene is TRBJ2-7, the V gene TRBV9, with 8 bases fitting TRBD1. This CDR3 is 15 amino acids long. Germline V gives CDR1 SGDLS, CDR2 YYNGEE. The ends lost 0 bases at V and 3 bases at J; junction bases unmatched: 5. In nucleotides, the CDR3 is TGTGCCAGCAGCGTAGGGGGACAGGTCGTCTACGAGCAGTACTTC. Its translation: CASSVGGQVVYEQYF. The full variable domain, with the rest looked up from reference TRBV9 and TRBJ2-7, is DSGVTQTPKHLITATGQRVTLRCSPRSGDLSVYWYQQSLDQGLQFLIQYYNGEERAKGNILERFSAQQFPDLHSELNLSSLELGDSALYFCASSVGGQVVYEQYFGPGTRLTVT.

In nucleotides, the CDR3 is TGTGCCTGGAACAGGGGGCGGAACACTGAAGCTTTCTTT. Its protein is CAWNRGRNTEAFF. The chain links TRBV30 to TRBJ1-1, with 9 bases that match TRBD1. This CDR3 is 13 amino acids long. Losses at the gene ends were 4 bases for V and 1 base for J; bases not matched to a gene: 1. The germline V gene has CDR1 GTSNPN and CDR2 SVGIG (reference sequence).

This clone was detected a few times. The chain carries TRBV29-1 and TRBJ1-2, with D maybe TRBD1 (5 bases). The germline gives CDR1 SQVTM, CDR2 ANQGSEA. This CDR3 comprises 12 residues. V was shortened by 3 bases and J by 7 bases, with 12 bases between the two germline ends. The DNA for the CDR3 is TGCAGCGTTGAGAGGGACGGAGTTGGCTACACCTTC. Translating gives CSVERDGVGYTF.